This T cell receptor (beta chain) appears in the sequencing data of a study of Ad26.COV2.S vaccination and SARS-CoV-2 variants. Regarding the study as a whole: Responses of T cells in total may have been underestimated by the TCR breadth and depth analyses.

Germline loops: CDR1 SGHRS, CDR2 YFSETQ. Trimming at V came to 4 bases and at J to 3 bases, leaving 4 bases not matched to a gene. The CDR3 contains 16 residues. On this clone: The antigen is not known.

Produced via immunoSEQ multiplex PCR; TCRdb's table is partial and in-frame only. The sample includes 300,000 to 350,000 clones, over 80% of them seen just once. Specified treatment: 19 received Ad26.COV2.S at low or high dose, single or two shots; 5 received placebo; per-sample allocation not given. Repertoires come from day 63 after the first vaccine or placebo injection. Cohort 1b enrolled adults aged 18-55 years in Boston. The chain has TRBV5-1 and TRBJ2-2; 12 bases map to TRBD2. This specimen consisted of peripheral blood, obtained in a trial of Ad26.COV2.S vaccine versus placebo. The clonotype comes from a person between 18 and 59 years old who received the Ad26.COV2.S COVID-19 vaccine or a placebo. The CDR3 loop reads CASSIRTSGDTGELFF. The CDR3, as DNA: TGCGCCAGCAGCATCCGGACTAGCGGGGACACCGGGGAGCTGTTTTTT.